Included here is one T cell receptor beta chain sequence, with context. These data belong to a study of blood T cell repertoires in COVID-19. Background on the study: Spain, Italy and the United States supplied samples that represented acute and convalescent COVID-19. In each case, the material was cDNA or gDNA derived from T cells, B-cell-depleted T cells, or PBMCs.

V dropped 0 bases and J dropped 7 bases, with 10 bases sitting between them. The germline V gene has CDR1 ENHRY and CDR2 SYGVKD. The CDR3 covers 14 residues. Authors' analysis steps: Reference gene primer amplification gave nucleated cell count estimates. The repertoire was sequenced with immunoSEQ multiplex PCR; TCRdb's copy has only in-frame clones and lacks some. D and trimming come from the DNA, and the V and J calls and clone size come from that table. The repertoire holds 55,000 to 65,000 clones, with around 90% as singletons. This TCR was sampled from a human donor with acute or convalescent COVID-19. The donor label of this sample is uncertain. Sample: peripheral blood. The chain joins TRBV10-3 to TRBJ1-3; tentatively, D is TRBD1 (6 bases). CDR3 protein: CAISESRGGNTIYF. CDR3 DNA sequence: TGTGCCATCAGTGAGTCCAGGGGAGGGAACACCATATATTTT.